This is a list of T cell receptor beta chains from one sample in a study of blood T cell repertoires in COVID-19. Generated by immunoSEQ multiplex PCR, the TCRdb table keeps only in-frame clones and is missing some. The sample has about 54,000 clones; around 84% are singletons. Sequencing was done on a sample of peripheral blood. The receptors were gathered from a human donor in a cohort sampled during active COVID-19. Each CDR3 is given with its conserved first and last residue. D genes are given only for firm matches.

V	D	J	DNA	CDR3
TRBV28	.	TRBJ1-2	TGTGCCAGCAGTTTCCGGGGAGGCTATGGCTACACCTTC	CASSFRGGYGYTF
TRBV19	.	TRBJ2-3	TGTGCCAGTAGTACAGGGCCAACTACGCAGTATTTT	CASSTGPTTQYF
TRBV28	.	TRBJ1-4	TGTGCCAGCAGCCCAGGGTTGTTCCGAGAAAAACTGTTTTTT	CASSPGLFREKLFF
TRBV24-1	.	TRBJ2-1	TGTGCCACCAGTGATTTTGACAGCTCCTACAATGAGCAGTTCTTC	CATSDFDSSYNEQFF
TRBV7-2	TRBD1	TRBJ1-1	TGTGCCAGCAGCTATTCCCGACAGGGACGAGGGTTGAACACTGAAGCTTTCTTT	CASSYSRQGRGLNTEAFF
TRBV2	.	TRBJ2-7	TGTGCCAGCAGAACAGGGTTTGGCGAGCAGTACTTC	CASRTGFGEQYF
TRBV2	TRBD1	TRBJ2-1	TGTGCCGGGAAGAGAGACAGGGGGAGGAATGAGCAGTTCTTC	CAGKRDRGRNEQFF
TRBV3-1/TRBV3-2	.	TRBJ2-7	TGTGCCAGCAGCCGCGAGGTATCCGAGCAGTACTTC	CASSREVSEQYF
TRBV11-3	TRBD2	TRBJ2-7	TGTGCCAGCAGCCACACTAGCGGGGGCCACTACGAGCAGTACTTC	CASSHTSGGHYEQYF
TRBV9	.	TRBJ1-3	TGTGCCAGCAGCGCTGGGCCCTTCTCTGGAAACACCATATATTTT	CASSAGPFSGNTIYF
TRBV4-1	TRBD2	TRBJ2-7	TGCGCCAGCAGCCAAGATCCGCTAGCGGGGCCAACCACTTACGAGCAGTACTTC	CASSQDPLAGPTTYEQYF
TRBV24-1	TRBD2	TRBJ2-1	TGTGCCACCAGTGAACCTAGCGGGAGATCTTACAATGAGCAGTTCTTC	CATSEPSGRSYNEQFF
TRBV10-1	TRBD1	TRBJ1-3	TGCGCCAGCAGTGCGGGACAGCTCCGCTCTGGAAACACCATATATTTT	CASSAGQLRSGNTIYF